Sequencing of this T cell receptor beta chain was carried out in a study of cytomegalovirus exposure and HLA in healthy donors. Across the whole study: Out of 398 genotyped donors, about 80% belonged to the Caucasian-associated ancestry cluster.

To note about this clone: No antigen is known for it.

A multiplex PCR was run with 60 Vbeta primers and 13 Jbeta primers. TCRdb keeps only in-frame clones here, not all; method: immunoSEQ multiplex PCR. Of over 150,000 clones listed, about 76% were seen once; the top ten hold over 6%. Findings and limits, study-wide: What a later analysis showed was that several of the most significant clusters appeared linked to common viral pathogens.

Trimming cost V 7 bases and J 3 bases; bases outside gene matches: 10. The CDR3 spans 16 residues. CDR1 and CDR2 (germline): SEHNR, FQNEAQ (reference sequence). Healthy bone marrow donors made up the donors. This chain connects TRBV7-9 to TRBJ2-1; 9 bases agree with TRBD2. The sequence was obtained from a man aged 30-40 years in good health and CMV-seropositive. The sequencing input was PBMCs. The CDR3 coding sequence is TGTGCCAGCACCGGCGCAGCGGGAGGACTCTACAATGAGCAGTTCTTC. This gives the protein CASTGAAGGLYNEQFF.